Below are 27 T cell receptor beta chains sequenced from a single sample in a study of human thymus T cells. Libraries were prepared by immunoSEQ multiplex PCR; TCRdb keeps only in-frame clonotypes and omits some of them. In the table there are 120,000 or so clones, 90% to 95% of which are singletons. Resected material from corrective heart surgery provided the thymus tissue analysed. The sample consisted of thymus tissue. The receptors were sampled from a boy under two years old with a congenital heart defect but otherwise immunologically healthy.

This clone was detected only a few times. The chain recombines TRBV5-6 with TRBJ1-6, with no clear D. Per the germline V gene, CDR1 is SGHDT and CDR2 is YYEEEE. The CDR3 consists of 14 residues. V dropped 4 bases and J dropped 8 bases, with 13 bases sitting between them. CDR3 nucleotide sequence: TGTGCCAGCAGCCACCTCCATCCAGATTCACCCCTCCACTTT. Translation gives CASSHLHPDSPLHF.

V usage is TRBV9 and J usage is TRBJ1-3, with no clear D. The CDR3 totals 16 residues. The V end lost 0 bases, the J end lost 0 bases, and 10 bases lay between the germline ends. Germline-derived CDR1 and CDR2 are SGDLS and YYNGEE. CDR3 DNA: TGTGCCAGCAGCGTAGGACCGCTCCCCTCTGGAAACACCATATATTTT. Residues: CASSVGPLPSGNTIYF. Complete variable domain (other parts from reference TRBV9 and TRBJ1-3): DSGVTQTPKHLITATGQRVTLRCSPRSGDLSVYWYQQSLDQGLQFLIQYYNGEERAKGNILERFSAQQFPDLHSELNLSSLELGDSALYFCASSVGPLPSGNTIYFGEGSWLTVV.

This chain joins TRBV13 and TRBJ1-3; maybe TRBD1 (5 bases). Germline V lookup: CDR1 PRHDT, CDR2 FYEKMQ (reference sequence). The CDR3 consists of 15 residues. With 0 bases removed from V and 8 bases from J, the gap between germline ends came to 14 bases. CDR3 sequence (DNA): TGTGCCAGCAGCTTAGGCAATGGGGCCGCACACACCATATATTTT. Translated, it gives CASSLGNGAAHTIYF.

This chain connects TRBV19 to TRBJ1-1, with D possibly being TRBD1 (6 bases). Germline loops: CDR1 LNHDA, CDR2 SQIVND (reference sequence). This CDR3 has 16 residues. V lost 1 base and J lost 1, with 13 bases in between. The CDR3 region has the DNA TGTGCCAGTAGTATAGTTGCAGGGGTGACGAACACTGAAGCTTTCTTT. It specifies CASSIVAGVTNTEAFF.

This sequence joins TRBV7-6 and TRBJ2-7; 9 nucleotides agree with TRBD2. J gave up 1 base and V 1 base, and 8 bases lay outside the gene matches. Germline values: CDR1 SGHVS, CDR2 FNYEAQ. The CDR3 is 17 amino acids. CDR3 residues: CASSLGRPGLASYEQYF. In DNA, the CDR3 is TGTGCCAGCAGCTTAGGAAGACCGGGACTAGCATCCTACGAGCAGTACTTC.

The chain is built from TRBV13 and TRBJ1-2; 8 positions match TRBD1. Germline V gives CDR1 PRHDT, CDR2 FYEKMQ (reference sequence). This CDR3 has 18 residues. The junction had 16 bases not matched to a gene; V was cut back by 3 bases and J by 4 bases. DNA for the CDR3: TGTGCCAGCAGCTTCGCCGTATCGGACAGGGAACGAAGCTATGGCTACACCTTC. It specifies CASSFAVSDRERSYGYTF.

The chain uses TRBV5-1 and TRBJ2-7; 8 bases agree with TRBD1. Germline V gene sequence: CDR1 SGHRS, CDR2 YFSETQ. Trimming removed 0 bases from V and 5 bases from J; junction bases left unmatched: 22. The CDR3 has 20 amino acids. The CDR3: CASSLVHLGGRDRGCDEQYF. The CDR3 nucleotides are TGCGCCAGCAGCTTGGTTCATCTCGGTGGTCGTGACAGGGGATGCGACGAGCAGTACTTC.

The chain is built from TRBV19 and TRBJ2-2; D ambiguous. Trimming shortened V by 6 bases and J by 8 bases, and 13 bases separated the two germline ends. Germline-derived CDR1 and CDR2 are LNHDA and SQIVND (reference sequence). The CDR3 extends over 13 amino acids. The CDR3 loop is CASSPNKRGELFF. Here the CDR3 DNA reads TGTGCCAGTAGCCCTAATAAGCGTGGGGAGCTGTTTTTT.

The chain is built from TRBV2 and TRBJ2-1; 9 bases match TRBD1. Germline loops: CDR1 SNHLY, CDR2 FYNNEI. The CDR3 consists of 17 residues. The trim removed 3 bases at V and 0 bases at J, leaving 6 bases unmatched. The chain's CDR3 is CASSDWGTGSSYNEQFF. In DNA form, the CDR3 reads TGTGCCAGCAGTGACTGGGGGACAGGGAGCTCCTACAATGAGCAGTTCTTC.

The rearrangement joins TRBV4-1 to TRBJ2-6; D gene ambiguous. The length of the CDR3 is 14 residues. V was trimmed by 1 base and J by 4 bases, leaving 5 bases between them. Germline CDR1 reads MGHRA; CDR2 reads YSYEKL. CDR3 sequence (DNA): TGCGCCAGCAGCCAAGTGTCAGGGGCCAACGTCCTGACTTTC. Its protein is CASSQVSGANVLTF.

The genes are TRBV12-2 and TRBJ2-5; the table gives TRBD2 as D, unverified against the DNA. TRBV12-2 is tagged as a pseudogene. There are 14 residues in the CDR3. CDR3 nucleotide sequence: TGTGCAAGTCGCTTACTAGCGGGCCAAGAGACCCAGTACTTC. Its translation: CASRLLAGQETQYF.

V and J are TRBV7-9 and TRBJ2-7; TRBD2 matches at 10 bases. V lost 3 bases, J lost 6 bases, and 11 bases stayed unmatched. CDR1 SEHNR and CDR2 FQNEAQ come from the germline V gene (reference sequence). The CDR3 is 16 residues long. CDR3 DNA sequence: TGTGCCAGCAGCTTTCGTCAGCGGGGGGGCCGTGGCGAGCAGTACTTC. It codes for CASSFRQRGGRGEQYF.

CDR3 coding DNA: TGTGCCAGCAGTGAAGCTCCCCTAGCGGGGAGCACAGATACGCAGTATTTT. Translating gives CASSEAPLAGSTDTQYF. The chain is built from TRBV2 and TRBJ2-3; 9 nucleotides match TRBD2. CDR1 and CDR2 from the germline V gene are SNHLY and FYNNEI. The CDR3 has 17 residues. V lost 0 bases and J lost 0; bases outside the gene matches: 4.

The gene calls are TRBV15 and TRBJ1-4, with D possibly being TRBD1 (6 bases). The CDR3 has 16 amino acids. V was shortened by 0 bases and J by 8 bases, with 16 bases between the two germline ends. Looked up from germline, CDR1 is LNHNV and CDR2 is YYDKDF (reference sequence). For the CDR3, the DNA is TGTGCCACCAGCAGAGATGGATCCAGGGGCTGGGAAAAACTGTTTTTT. The encoded protein is CATSRDGSRGWEKLFF.

The chain has TRBV28 and TRBJ1-5; 10 nucleotides line up with TRBD1. There are 15 residues in the CDR3. V was clipped by 3 bases and J by 7 bases; unmatched bases: 6. From germline, CDR1 is MDHEN and CDR2 SYDVKM. As DNA, the CDR3 is TGTGCCAGCAGTTTTACGGGGACAGGGGAGCAGCCCCAGCATTTT. Its protein product is CASSFTGTGEQPQHF.

The chain is built from TRBV14 and TRBJ1-3, with 9 bases identical to TRBD1. The CDR3 contains 15 residues. The germline CDR1 and CDR2 sequences are SGHDN and FVKESK. Trimming removed 4 bases from V and 2 bases from J; junction bases left unmatched: 3. Here the CDR3 reads CASSLRQGAGNTIYF. CDR3 DNA sequence: TGTGCCAGCAGCCTTAGACAGGGGGCTGGAAACACCATATATTTT.

The J gene is TRBJ2-7, the V gene TRBV28; the match to TRBD1 covers 9 bases. With 6 bases clipped from V and 7 bases from J, the junction kept 13 bases outside the gene matches. This CDR3 is built from 15 residues. The germline V gene encodes CDR1 MDHEN and CDR2 SYDVKM. DNA for the CDR3: TGTGCCAGCAGCCACCCACAGGGGGCTAGTGGAGAGCAGTACTTC. Translated, it gives CASSHPQGASGEQYF.

The chain carries TRBV4-2 and TRBJ2-5, with D uncertain. The CDR3 has 13 residues. Deletions cut 5 bases from V and 0 bases from J, with 7 bases between. Germline lookup yields CDR1 LGHNA and CDR2 YNFKEQ. The CDR3 coding sequence is TGTGCCAGCAGCGTTAACCACCAAGAGACCCAGTACTTC. As protein: CASSVNHQETQYF.

CDR3 in DNA: TGTGCCATCAGTGAATTACGCGGGCCCTACGAGCAGTACTTC. It translates to CAISELRGPYEQYF. The chain couples TRBV10-3 to TRBJ2-7; TRBD2 might be the D (5 bases). Per the germline V gene, CDR1 is ENHRY and CDR2 is SYGVKD. V was trimmed by 3 bases and J by 2 bases, leaving 11 bases between them. CDR3 length equals 14 residues.

This clone was seen only once. This sequence joins TRBV10-1 and TRBJ2-5; D is unresolved. V was clipped by 8 bases and J by 4 bases, with 8 bases between them. Germline V CDR1 and CDR2: WNHNN, SYGVQD (reference sequence). The CDR3 extends over 11 amino acids. CDR3 in DNA: TGCGCCAGCCAAGCCCCAGAGACCCAGTACTTC. This translates into CASQAPETQYF.

Here the CDR3 reads CASSGLRACEQYF. CDR3 nucleotides: TGTGCCAGCAGCGGTCTTCGCGCTTGCGAGCAGTACTTC. The chain uses TRBV7-2 and TRBJ2-7; D gene unclear. V gave up 5 bases and J gave up 6 bases, with 14 bases separating them. CDR1 is SGHTA, CDR2 FQGNSA, per germline. CDR3 length equals 13 residues.

The rearrangement uses TRBV19 and TRBJ2-3, with TRBD2 matching 14 bases. V was pared by 3 bases and J by 7 bases, with 15 bases of the junction left unmatched. The germline gives CDR1 LNHDA, CDR2 SQIVND (reference sequence). The CDR3 covers 19 residues. The CDR3 here is CASSIRPGLAGAPTYTQYF. As DNA, the CDR3 is TGTGCCAGTAGTATTCGGCCGGGACTAGCGGGGGCCCCCACGTATACGCAGTATTTT.

This clone has only one observation. The chain links TRBV4-2 to TRBJ2-7; no reliable D call. Germline assignment: CDR1 LGHNA and CDR2 YNFKEQ. Trimming shortened V by 0 bases and J by 2 bases, and 14 bases separated the two germline ends. The CDR3 contains 16 residues. DNA for the CDR3: TGTGCCAGCAGCCAAGATTTGGCTAGTAAGGCCTACGAGCAGTACTTC. It specifies CASSQDLASKAYEQYF.

This chain links TRBV5-6 with TRBJ2-7; D may be TRBD1 or TRBD2 (5 bases each). The V gene's germline CDR1 is SGHDT and CDR2 YYEEEE. CDR3 length equals 13 residues. V was shortened by 4 bases and J by 0 bases, with 8 bases between the two germline ends. As DNA, the CDR3 is TGTGCCAGCAGCACCGGGACCTCCTACGAGCAGTACTTC. Protein product: CASSTGTSYEQYF.

V is TRBV5-6 and J is TRBJ2-7, with unresolved D. V was shortened by 0 bases and J by 4 bases, with 2 bases between the two germline ends. The CDR3 runs 11 residues. The germline V gene has CDR1 SGHDT and CDR2 YYEEEE. The CDR3 coding sequence is TGTGCCAGCAGCTTGGAGTACGAGCAGTACTTC. Translating it yields CASSLEYEQYF.

This chain uses TRBV5-1 with TRBJ2-7; D may be TRBD1 or TRBD2 (7 bases each). The CDR3 is 14 residues long. The germline V gene encodes CDR1 SGHRS and CDR2 YFSETQ. V was trimmed by 0 bases and J by 5 bases, leaving 12 bases between them. This CDR3 is CASSLARGGNEQYF. The CDR3 coding sequence is TGCGCCAGCAGCTTGGCCAGGGGGGGCAACGAGCAGTACTTC.

This chain connects TRBV15 to TRBJ2-1; 9 nucleotides agree with TRBD2. This CDR3 has 19 amino acids. Trimming at V came to 6 bases and at J to 5 bases, leaving 20 bases not matched to a gene. Germline CDR1 LNHNV, CDR2 YYDKDF (reference sequence). The CDR3 is CATRVAGGLREPSNNEQFF. CDR3 coding DNA: TGTGCCACCAGGGTCGCGGGGGGGCTTAGGGAGCCGAGTAACAATGAGCAGTTCTTC.